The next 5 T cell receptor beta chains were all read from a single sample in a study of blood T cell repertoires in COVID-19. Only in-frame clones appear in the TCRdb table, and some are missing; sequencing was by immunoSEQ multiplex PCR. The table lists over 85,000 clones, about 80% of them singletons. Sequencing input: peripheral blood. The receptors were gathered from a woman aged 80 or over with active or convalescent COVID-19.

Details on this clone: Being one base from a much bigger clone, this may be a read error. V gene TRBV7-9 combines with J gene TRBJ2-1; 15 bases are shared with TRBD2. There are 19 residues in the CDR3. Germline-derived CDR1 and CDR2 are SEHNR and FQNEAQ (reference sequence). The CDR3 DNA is TGTGCCAGCAGCACGTGGGGACTAGCGGGAGGCTCCTCCTGCAATGAGCAGTTCTTC. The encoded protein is CASSTWGLAGGSSCNEQFF.

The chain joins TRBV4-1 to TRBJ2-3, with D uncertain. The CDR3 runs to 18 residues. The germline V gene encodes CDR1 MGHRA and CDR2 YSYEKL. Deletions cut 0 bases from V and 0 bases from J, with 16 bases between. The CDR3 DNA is TGCGCCAGCAGCCAAGATTCGCCGCGCGGCACGAGCACAGATACGCAGTATTTT. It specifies CASSQDSPRGTSTDTQYF.

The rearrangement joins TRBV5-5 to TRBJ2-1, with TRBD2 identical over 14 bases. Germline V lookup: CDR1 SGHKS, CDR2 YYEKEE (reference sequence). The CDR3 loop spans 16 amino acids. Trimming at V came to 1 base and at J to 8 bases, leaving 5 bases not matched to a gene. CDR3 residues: CASSLLGTSGSHEQFF. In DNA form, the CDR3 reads TGTGCCAGCAGCTTGTTGGGGACTAGCGGGAGTCATGAGCAGTTCTTC.

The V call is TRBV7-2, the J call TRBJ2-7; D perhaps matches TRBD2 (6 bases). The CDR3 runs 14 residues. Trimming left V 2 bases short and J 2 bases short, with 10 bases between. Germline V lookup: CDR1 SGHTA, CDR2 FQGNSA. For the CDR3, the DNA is TGTGCCAGCAGCTTAAGCGGGCGCACCTACGAGCAGTACTTC. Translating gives CASSLSGRTYEQYF.

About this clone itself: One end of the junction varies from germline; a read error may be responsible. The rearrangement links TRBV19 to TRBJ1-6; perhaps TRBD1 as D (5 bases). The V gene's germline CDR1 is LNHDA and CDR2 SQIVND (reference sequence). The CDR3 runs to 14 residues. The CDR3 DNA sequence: TGTGCCAGTAGTAACACAGGTGGTAATTCGCCCCTCCACTTT. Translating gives CASSNTGGNSPLHF.